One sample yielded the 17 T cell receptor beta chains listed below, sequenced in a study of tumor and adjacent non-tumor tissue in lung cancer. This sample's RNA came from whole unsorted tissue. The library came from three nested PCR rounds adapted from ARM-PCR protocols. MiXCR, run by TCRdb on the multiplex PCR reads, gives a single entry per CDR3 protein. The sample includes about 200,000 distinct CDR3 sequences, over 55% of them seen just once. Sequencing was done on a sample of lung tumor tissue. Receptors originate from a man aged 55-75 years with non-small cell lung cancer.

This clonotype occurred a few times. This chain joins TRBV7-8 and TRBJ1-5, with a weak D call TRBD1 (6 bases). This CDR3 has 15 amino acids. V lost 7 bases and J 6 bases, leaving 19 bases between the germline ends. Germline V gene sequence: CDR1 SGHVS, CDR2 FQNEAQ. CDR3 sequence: CASNLTGQIAQPQHF. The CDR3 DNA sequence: TGTGCCAGCAACTTGACCGGACAGATAGCTCAGCCCCAGCATTTT. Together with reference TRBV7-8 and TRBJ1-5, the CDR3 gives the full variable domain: GAGVSQSPRYKVAKRGQDVALRCDPISGHVSLFWYQQALGQGPEFLTYFQNEAQLDKSGLPSDRFFAERPEGSVSTLKIQRTQQEDSAVYLCASNLTGQIAQPQHFGDGTRLSIL.

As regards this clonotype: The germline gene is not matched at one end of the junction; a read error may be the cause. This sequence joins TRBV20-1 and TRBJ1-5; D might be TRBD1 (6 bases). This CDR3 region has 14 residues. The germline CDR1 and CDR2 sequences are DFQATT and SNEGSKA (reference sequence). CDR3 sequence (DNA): TGCTGTGCTGCACGGGGGGCCTGTAATCAGTCCCAGCATTTT. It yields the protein CCAARGACNQSQHF.

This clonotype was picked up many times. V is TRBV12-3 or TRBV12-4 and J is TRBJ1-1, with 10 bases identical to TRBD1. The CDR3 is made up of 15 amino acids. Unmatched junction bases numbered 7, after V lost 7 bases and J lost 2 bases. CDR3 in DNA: TGTGCCAGCACCCGCTGGACAGGGGGAAACACTGAAGCTTTCTTT. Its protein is CASTRWTGGNTEAFF.

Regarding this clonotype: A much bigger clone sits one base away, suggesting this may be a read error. The CDR3 protein is CANSSRVKGGPGNF. CDR3 DNA sequence: TGTGCCAACAGTTCCCGGGTAAAGGGGGGTCCGGGGAATTTT. The gene calls are TRBV6-2 or TRBV6-3 and TRBJ1-5; possibly TRBD1 for D (6 bases). The germline V gene has CDR1 MNHEY and CDR2 SVGEGT. CDR3 length: 14 residues.

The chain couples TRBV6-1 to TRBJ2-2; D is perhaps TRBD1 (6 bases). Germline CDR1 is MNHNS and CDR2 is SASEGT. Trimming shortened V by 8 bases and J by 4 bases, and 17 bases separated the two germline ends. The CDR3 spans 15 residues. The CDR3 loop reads CASDPVGASTGELFF. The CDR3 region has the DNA TGTGCCAGCGACCCAGTGGGGGCGAGCACCGGGGAGCTGTTTTTT.

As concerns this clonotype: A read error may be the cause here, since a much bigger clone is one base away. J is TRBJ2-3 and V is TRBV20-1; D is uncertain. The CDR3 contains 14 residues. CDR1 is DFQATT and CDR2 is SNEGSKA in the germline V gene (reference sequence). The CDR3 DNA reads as TGCAGTGGTAGAGTCCCAGGACGCACAGATACGCAGTATTTT. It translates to CSGRVPGRTDTQYF.

The CDR3, as DNA: TGCAGTGCTAATCCTCCTAGCGGGCCTTACAATGAGCAGTTCTTC. Protein: CSANPPSGPYNEQFF. The chain links TRBV20-1 to TRBJ2-1, with 8 positions matching TRBD2. Losses at the gene ends were 4 bases for V and 4 bases for J; bases not matched to a gene: 9. The CDR3 sequence is 15 residues long. CDR1 is DFQATT and CDR2 is SNEGSKA in the germline V gene (reference sequence).

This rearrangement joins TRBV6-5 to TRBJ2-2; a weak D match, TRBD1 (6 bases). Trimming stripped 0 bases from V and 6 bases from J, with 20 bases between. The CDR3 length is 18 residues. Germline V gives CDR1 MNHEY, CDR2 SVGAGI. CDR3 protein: CASSYSMIPGQRSGELFF. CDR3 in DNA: TGTGCCAGCAGTTACTCGATGATCCCGGGACAAAGGTCCGGGGAGCTGTTTTTT.

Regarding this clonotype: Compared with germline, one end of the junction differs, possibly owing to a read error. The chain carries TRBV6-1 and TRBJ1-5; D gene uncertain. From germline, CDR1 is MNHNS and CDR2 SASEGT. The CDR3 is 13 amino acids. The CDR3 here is CASSTTLYEPQHF. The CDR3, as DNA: TGTGCCAGCAGTACTACACTTTATGAGCCTCAGCATTTT.

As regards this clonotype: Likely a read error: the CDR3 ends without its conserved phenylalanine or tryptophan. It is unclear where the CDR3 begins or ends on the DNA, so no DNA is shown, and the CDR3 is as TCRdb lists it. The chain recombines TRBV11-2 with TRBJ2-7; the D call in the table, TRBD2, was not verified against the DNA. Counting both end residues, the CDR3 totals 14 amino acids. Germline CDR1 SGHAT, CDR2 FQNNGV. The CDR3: CASSSAASRNEQYL.

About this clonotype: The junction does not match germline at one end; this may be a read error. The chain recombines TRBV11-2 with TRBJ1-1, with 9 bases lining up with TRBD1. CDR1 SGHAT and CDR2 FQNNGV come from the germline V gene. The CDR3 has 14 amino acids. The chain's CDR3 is CTSSHGQGITEAFF. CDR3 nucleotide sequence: TGTACCAGCAGCCATGGACAGGGGATAACTGAAGCTTTCTTT.

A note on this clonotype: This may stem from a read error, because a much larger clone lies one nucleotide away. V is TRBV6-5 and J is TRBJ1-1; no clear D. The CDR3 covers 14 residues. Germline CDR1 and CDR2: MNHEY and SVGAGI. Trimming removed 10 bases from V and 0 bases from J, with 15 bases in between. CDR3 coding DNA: TGTGCCAACACCGACGTCGCCATGAACACTGAAGCTTTCTTT. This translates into CANTDVAMNTEAFF.

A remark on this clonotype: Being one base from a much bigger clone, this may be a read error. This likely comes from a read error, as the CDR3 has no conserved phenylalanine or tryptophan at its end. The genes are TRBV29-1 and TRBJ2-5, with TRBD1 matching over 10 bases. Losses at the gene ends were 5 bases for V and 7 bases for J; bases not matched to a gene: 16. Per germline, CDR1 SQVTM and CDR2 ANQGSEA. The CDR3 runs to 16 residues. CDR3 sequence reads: CSVHTGTGAGGWTQYI. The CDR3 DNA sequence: TGCAGCGTTCATACCGGGACAGGGGCGGGTGGGTGGACCCAGTACATC.

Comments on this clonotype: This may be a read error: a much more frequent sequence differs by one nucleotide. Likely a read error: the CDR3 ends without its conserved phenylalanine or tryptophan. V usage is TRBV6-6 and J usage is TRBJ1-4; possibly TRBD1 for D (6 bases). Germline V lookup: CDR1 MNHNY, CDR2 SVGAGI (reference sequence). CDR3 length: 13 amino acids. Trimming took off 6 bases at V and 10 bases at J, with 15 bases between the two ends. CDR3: CASSWGGGGKLFL. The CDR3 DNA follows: TGTGCCAGCAGCTGGGGGGGAGGGGGAAAACTGTTTCTT.

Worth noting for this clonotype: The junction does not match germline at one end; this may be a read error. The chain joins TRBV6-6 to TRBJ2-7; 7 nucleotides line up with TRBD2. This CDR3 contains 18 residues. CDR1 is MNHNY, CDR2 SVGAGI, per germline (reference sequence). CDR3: CVSSYLGLVGDRSNEQYF. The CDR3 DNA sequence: TGTGTCAGCAGTTACCTCGGACTAGTGGGAGATCGTAGCAACGAGCAGTACTTC.

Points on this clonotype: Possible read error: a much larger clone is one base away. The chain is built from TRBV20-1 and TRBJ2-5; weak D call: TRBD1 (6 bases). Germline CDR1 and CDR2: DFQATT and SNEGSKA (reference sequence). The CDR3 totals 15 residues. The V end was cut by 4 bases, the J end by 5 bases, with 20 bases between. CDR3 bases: TGCAGTGCTAAAGATCTCCTGGGGGCTTGGGAGACCCAGTACTTC. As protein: CSAKDLLGAWETQYF.

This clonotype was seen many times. The DNA of the CDR3 is TGCAGCGTGGTACAGGGCGTCTACGAGCAGTACTTC. Translated, it gives CSVVQGVYEQYF. This sequence joins TRBV29-1 and TRBJ2-7, with a possible D match to TRBD1 (6 bases). The CDR3 sequence is 12 residues long. Trimming removed 6 bases at V and 3 bases at J, with 12 bases between. Germline V CDR1 and CDR2: SQVTM, ANQGSEA.